One sample yielded the 15 T cell receptor beta chains listed below, sequenced in a study of T cells in Graves' hyperthyroidism and ophthalmopathy. Template material for amplifying TCR beta CDR3 regions consisted of RNA transcripts. HTBI primers were employed in a first-round RT-PCR of the TCR CDR3. TCRdb passed the multiplex PCR reads through MiXCR, listing each CDR3 protein once. The table shows 650,000 to 700,000 distinct CDR3 sequences, with around a sixth occurring only once. The sequencing sample was made of blood. The receptors shown here come from a man aged 50 to 60 with Graves' hyperthyroidism.

This clonotype was recorded at least ten times. The V gene is TRBV20-1, the J gene TRBJ2-7; 9 bases map to TRBD1. The germline V gene has CDR1 DFQATT and CDR2 SNEGSKA (reference sequence). The CDR3 runs to 15 residues. Losses at the gene ends were 1 base for V and 4 bases for J; bases not matched to a gene: 8. The chain's CDR3 is CSARATGGFGYEQYF. The CDR3 nucleotides read TGCAGTGCTAGAGCGACAGGGGGATTCGGATACGAGCAGTACTTC.

This sequence joins TRBV28 and TRBJ2-1; 11 bases match TRBD2. The V gene end was trimmed by 5 bases and the J gene end by 2 bases; junction bases not matched to a gene: 5. The CDR3 consists of 16 residues. The V gene's germline CDR1 is MDHEN and CDR2 SYDVKM. The CDR3 DNA is TGTGCCAGCAGTCGAACGGGACTAGCGGCCTACAATGAGCAGTTCTTC. It translates to CASSRTGLAAYNEQFF.

The chain employs TRBV6-2 or TRBV6-3 and TRBJ2-1; 8 nucleotides align to TRBD2. After removal of 2 bases from V and 2 bases from J, the junction contained 5 bases not matched to a gene. The CDR3 loop spans 16 amino acids. CDR1 and CDR2 from the germline V gene are MNHEY and SVGEGT. The CDR3 here is CASSYGAGGPYNEQFF. The CDR3 region has the DNA TGTGCCAGCAGTTACGGGGCGGGAGGCCCCTACAATGAGCAGTTCTTC.

This clonotype was seen only a few times. Germline and junction disagree at one end, which may indicate a read error. The rearrangement uses TRBV6-1 and TRBJ2-7; TRBD1 matches 7 bases. The germline V gene has CDR1 MNHNS and CDR2 SASEGT. The CDR3 is 14 residues long. CDR3 amino acids: CASSDRGFSNEQYF. Written as DNA, the CDR3 is TGTGCCAGCAGTGACAGGGGGTTCTCCAACGAGCAGTACTTC.

Of note for this clonotype: Just one base apart from a much larger clone, this may be a read error. This chain uses TRBV5-1 with TRBJ2-7; the match to TRBD2 covers 13 bases. Germline-derived CDR1 and CDR2 are SGHRS and YFSETQ. The CDR3 is 18 residues long. The CDR3 here is CASSLGLAGGFSSYAQYF. CDR3 coding DNA: TGCGCCAGCAGCTTGGGACTAGCGGGGGGCTTTAGCTCCTACGCGCAGTACTTC.

This clonotype was counted many times. CDR3 coding DNA: TGCGCCAGCAGCTTGGAAAACTACCCTGAAGCTTTCTTT. Its protein is CASSLENYPEAFF. The chain has TRBV5-1 and TRBJ1-1; D not resolved. V gave up 0 bases and J gave up 6 bases, with 9 bases separating them. The CDR3 consists of 13 residues. Germline CDR1 reads SGHRS; CDR2 reads YFSETQ.

This clonotype has a handful of counts. This chain joins TRBV7-9 and TRBJ2-2, with D possibly matching TRBD1 (6 bases). In germline, CDR1 is SEHNR, CDR2 FQNEAQ (reference sequence). Trimming left V 1 base short and J 0 bases short, with 12 bases between. The CDR3 is made up of 17 amino acids. In nucleotides, the CDR3 is TGTGCCAGCAGCTTAGAGGGGGAGCTCGCGAACACCGGGGAGCTGTTTTTT. Its protein is CASSLEGELANTGELFF. Drawing the rest from reference TRBV7-9 and TRBJ2-2, the complete variable domain is DTGVSQNPRHKITKRGQNVTFRCDPISEHNRLYWYRQTLGQGPEFLTYFQNEAQLEKSRLLSDRFSAERPKGSFSTLEIQRTEQGDSAMYLCASSLEGELANTGELFFGEGSRLTVL.

The gene calls are TRBV3-1 and TRBJ1-6, with D perhaps TRBD1 (6 bases). CDR1 is LGHDT and CDR2 is YNNKEL in the germline V gene (reference sequence). This CDR3 has 16 residues. V lost 0 bases and J lost 7, with 13 bases in between. The CDR3 region has the DNA TGTGCCAGCAGCCAAGATAACCAGGGGTGGAATTCACCCCTCCACTTT. It encodes CASSQDNQGWNSPLHF.

This chain links TRBV20-1 with TRBJ1-1; the D gene is possibly TRBD1 (5 bases). The germline V gene encodes CDR1 DFQATT and CDR2 SNEGSKA (reference sequence). This CDR3 comprises 13 residues. V shed 5 bases and J shed 3 bases, with 13 bases lying between them. The CDR3 DNA reads TGCAGTGCTCCAGGGCCGGGGTACACTGAAGCTTTCTTT. Translation: CSAPGPGYTEAFF.

This clonotype was recorded many times. The chain is built from TRBV27 and TRBJ2-7; a weak D match, TRBD1 (5 bases). V lost 4 bases to trimming and J lost 0 bases, with 13 bases between them. Germline loops: CDR1 MNHEY, CDR2 SMNVEV (reference sequence). The CDR3 has 15 amino acids. The CDR3 DNA follows: TGTGCCAGCAGTTGGGGCCCCGCTAGCTCCTACGAGCAGTACTTC. Translated: CASSWGPASSYEQYF.

The rearrangement uses TRBV28 and TRBJ1-6; TRBD1 might be the D (5 bases). This CDR3 region has 14 residues. The V end was cut by 7 bases, the J end by 6 bases, with 13 bases between. Germline CDR1 MDHEN, CDR2 SYDVKM. The CDR3 region is CASISGTVNSPLHF. The CDR3 DNA reads TGTGCCAGCATTTCAGGGACGGTTAATTCACCCCTCCACTTT.

This clonotype was seen a handful of times. The chain has TRBV2 and TRBJ1-6, with TRBD1 identical over 9 bases. Germline V gives CDR1 SNHLY, CDR2 FYNNEI. The CDR3 consists of 16 residues. V shed 2 bases and J 8 bases; nucleotides not matched to a gene: 7. The CDR3 DNA reads TGTGCCAGCAGTGAACGCACAGGGGGCACTCATTCACCCCTCCACTTT. It translates to CASSERTGGTHSPLHF.

This clonotype occurred a few times. The V call is TRBV9, the J call TRBJ1-4, with 9 bases matching TRBD1. The V and J ends lost 5 bases and 8 bases, in that order; junction bases with no gene match: 7. The CDR3 is made up of 14 amino acids. Per the germline V gene, CDR1 is SGDLS and CDR2 is YYNGEE. The CDR3 DNA is TGTGCCAGCAGTCGTGACAGGGGGGAAGAAAAACTGTTTTTT. Translating it yields CASSRDRGEEKLFF.

V gene TRBV4-2 combines with J gene TRBJ2-3, with D perhaps matching TRBD1 (6 bases). Germline V lookup: CDR1 LGHNA, CDR2 YNFKEQ. Deletions cut 1 base from V and 2 bases from J, with 13 bases between. The CDR3 runs 16 residues. The DNA of the CDR3 is TGTGCCAGCAGCCAAGCGCCAAACAGGGTCACAGATACGCAGTATTTT. Translated, it gives CASSQAPNRVTDTQYF.

This clonotype came up many times. The chain joins TRBV6-2 or TRBV6-3 to TRBJ2-7, with 8 nucleotides matching TRBD1. CDR1 and CDR2 (germline): MNHEY, SVGEGT. The CDR3 consists of 14 residues. J gave up 6 bases and V 2 bases, and 6 bases lay outside the gene matches. The DNA for the CDR3 is TGTGCCAGCAGTTACGCCGGACAGGGACGCGAGCAGTACTTC. Translation gives CASSYAGQGREQYF.